This T cell receptor (beta chain) was captured in a study of blood T cell repertoires in COVID-19. Study details: COVID-19 samples from acute and convalescent phases originated in the United States, Italy and Spain. The cDNA or gDNA used as material had been derived from T cells, B-cell-depleted T cells, or PBMCs.

Some clones are missing from TCRdb's copy, which holds only in-frame ones; the method was immunoSEQ multiplex PCR. The top ten clones hold over 10% of a sample with around 68,000 clones, around four fifths of them seen once. The CDR3 is made up of 12 amino acids. From germline, CDR1 is SEHNR and CDR2 FQNEAQ (reference sequence). The junction had 3 bases not matched to a gene; V was cut back by 2 bases and J by 10 bases. The sample consisted of peripheral blood. The TCR sequence derives from a human donor in a cohort sampled during active COVID-19. This sequence joins TRBV7-9 and TRBJ1-1, with 8 bases lining up with TRBD1. Here the CDR3 reads CASSLPTGGAFF. As DNA, the CDR3 is TGTGCCAGCAGCTTACCTACAGGGGGAGCTTTCTTT. Full variable domain (remainder filled in from reference TRBV7-9 and TRBJ1-1): DTGVSQNPRHKITKRGQNVTFRCDPISEHNRLYWYRQTLGQGPEFLTYFQNEAQLEKSRLLSDRFSAERPKGSFSTLEIQRTEQGDSAMYLCASSLPTGGAFFGQGTRLTVV.